This T cell receptor (beta chain) appears in the sequencing data of a study of molecular identifiers for immune sequencing clone quantification. When naive CD8 T cells were sorted, they were gated as CD8+CD4-CCR7+CD45RA+. CDR1 is SGHRS and CDR2 is YFSETQ in the germline V gene. The CDR3 sequence is 14 residues long. With 6 bases clipped from V and 3 bases from J, the junction kept 9 bases outside the gene matches. Study-wide findings and caveats: Over 98% of effector molecules, yet under 1% of naive-cell molecules, were held by clones above 20 RNA copies.

Bulk libraries came from a prior protocol with listed TCR primers. TCRdb used MiXCR to reprocess the PCR reads, holding one entry per CDR3 protein. The sample holds approximately 680,000 distinct CDR3 sequences, less than 30% seen once. Ten or more counts support this clonotype. No antigen is known for it. Sequencing input: naive CD8+ T cells from blood, with Jurkat cell RNA spiked in. Documented subset: FACS-sorted CD8+CD4-CCR7+CD45RA+ naive T cells. This chain links TRBV5-1 with TRBJ2-7; 7 bases align to TRBD1. The sequence derives from a human donor in good health. Some libraries in this study had Jurkat cell RNA spiked in. CDR3: CASNPVGQHYEQYF. The CDR3 nucleotides read TGCGCCAGCAACCCCGTGGGACAGCACTACGAGCAGTACTTC.